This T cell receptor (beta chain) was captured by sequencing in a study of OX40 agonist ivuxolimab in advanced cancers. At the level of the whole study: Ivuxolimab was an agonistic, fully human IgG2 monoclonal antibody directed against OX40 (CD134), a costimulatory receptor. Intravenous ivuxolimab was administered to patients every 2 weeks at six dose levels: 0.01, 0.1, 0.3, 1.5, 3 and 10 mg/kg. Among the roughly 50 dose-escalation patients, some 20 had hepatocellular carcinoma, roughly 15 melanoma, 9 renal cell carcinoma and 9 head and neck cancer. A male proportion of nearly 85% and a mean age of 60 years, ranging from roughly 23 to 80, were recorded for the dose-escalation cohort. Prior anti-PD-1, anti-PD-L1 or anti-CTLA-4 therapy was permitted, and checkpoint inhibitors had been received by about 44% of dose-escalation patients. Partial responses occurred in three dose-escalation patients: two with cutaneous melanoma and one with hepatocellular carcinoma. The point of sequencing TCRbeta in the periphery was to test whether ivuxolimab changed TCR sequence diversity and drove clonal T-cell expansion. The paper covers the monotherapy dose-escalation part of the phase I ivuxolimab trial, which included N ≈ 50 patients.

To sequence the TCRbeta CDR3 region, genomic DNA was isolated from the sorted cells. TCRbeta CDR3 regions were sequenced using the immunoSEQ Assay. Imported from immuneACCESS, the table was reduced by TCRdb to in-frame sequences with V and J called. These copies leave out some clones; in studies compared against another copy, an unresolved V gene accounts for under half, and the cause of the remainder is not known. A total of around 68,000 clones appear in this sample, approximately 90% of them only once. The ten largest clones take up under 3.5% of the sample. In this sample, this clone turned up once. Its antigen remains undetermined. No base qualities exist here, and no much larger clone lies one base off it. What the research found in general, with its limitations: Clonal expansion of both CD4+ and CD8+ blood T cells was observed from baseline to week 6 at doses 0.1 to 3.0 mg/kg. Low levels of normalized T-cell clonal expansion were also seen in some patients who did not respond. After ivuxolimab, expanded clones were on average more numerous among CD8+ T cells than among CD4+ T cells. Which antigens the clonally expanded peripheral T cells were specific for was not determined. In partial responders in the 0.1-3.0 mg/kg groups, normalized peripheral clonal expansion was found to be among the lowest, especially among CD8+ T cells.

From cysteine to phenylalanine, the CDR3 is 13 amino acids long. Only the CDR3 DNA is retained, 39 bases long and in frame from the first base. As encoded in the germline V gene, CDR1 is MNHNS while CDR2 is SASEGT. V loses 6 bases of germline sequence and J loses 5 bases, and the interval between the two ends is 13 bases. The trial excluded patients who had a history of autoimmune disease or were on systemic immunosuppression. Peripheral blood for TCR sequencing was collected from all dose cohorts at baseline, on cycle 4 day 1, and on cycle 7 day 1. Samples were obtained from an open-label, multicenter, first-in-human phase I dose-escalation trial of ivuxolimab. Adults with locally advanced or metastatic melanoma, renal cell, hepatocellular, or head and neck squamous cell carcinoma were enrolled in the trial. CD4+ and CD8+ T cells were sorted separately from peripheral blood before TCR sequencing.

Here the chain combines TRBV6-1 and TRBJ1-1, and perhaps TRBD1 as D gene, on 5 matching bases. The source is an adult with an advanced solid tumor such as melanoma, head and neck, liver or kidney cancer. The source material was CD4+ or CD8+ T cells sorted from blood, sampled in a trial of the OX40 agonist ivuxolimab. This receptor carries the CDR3 CASRPGDVTEAFF. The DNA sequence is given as TGTGCCAGCAGGCCGGGGGACGTTACTGAAGCTTTCTTT.